This TCR beta chain stems from a study of blood T cell repertoires in COVID-19. As for the study in general: Both acute and convalescent COVID-19 samples were obtained from the United States, Italy and Spain. T cells, B-cell-depleted T cells, or PBMCs provided the cDNA or gDNA that served as material.

The V and J ends lost 5 bases and 6 bases, in that order; junction bases with no gene match: 4. The CDR3 consists of 13 residues. Germline CDR1 and CDR2: MNHEY and SVGAGI. The table came from immunoSEQ multiplex PCR; TCRdb's copy has only in-frame clones and leaves some out. The table includes 200,000 to 250,000 clones, 70% to 90% detected once. Only a few counts were recorded for this clone. The sequencing input was PBMCs or T cells enriched from blood (not recorded which). This sequence joins TRBV6-5 and TRBJ1-1; 9 bases map to TRBD1. This sequence originates from a man aged 25-40 years who had recovered from COVID-19. CDR3 loop: CASSRDRVSEAFF. As DNA, the CDR3 is TGTGCCAGCAGTCGGGACAGGGTATCTGAAGCTTTCTTT.